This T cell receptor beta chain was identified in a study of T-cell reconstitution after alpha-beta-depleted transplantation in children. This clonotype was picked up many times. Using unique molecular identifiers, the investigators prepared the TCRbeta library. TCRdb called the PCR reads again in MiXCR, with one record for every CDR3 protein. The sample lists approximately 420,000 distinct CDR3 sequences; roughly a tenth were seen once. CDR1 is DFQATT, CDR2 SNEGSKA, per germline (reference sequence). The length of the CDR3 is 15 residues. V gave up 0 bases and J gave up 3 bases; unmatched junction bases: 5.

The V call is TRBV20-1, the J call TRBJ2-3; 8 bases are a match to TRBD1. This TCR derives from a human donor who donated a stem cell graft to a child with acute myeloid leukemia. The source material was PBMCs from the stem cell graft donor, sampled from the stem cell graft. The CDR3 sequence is CSARDRRTGTDTQYF. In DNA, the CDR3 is TGCAGTGCTAGAGATCGAAGGACAGGGACAGATACGCAGTATTTT.